What follows are 17 T cell receptor beta chains derived from one specimen sequenced in a study of cytomegalovirus exposure and HLA in healthy donors. In the PCR, 60 Vbeta and 13 Jbeta primers were used. The table came from immunoSEQ multiplex PCR; TCRdb's copy has only in-frame clones and leaves some out. The sample carries approximately 97,000 clones, roughly four fifths recorded once. The specimen was PBMCs. These receptors were obtained from a man aged 35 to 55 in good health and CMV-seropositive.

This chain links TRBV19 with TRBJ1-5; 8 nucleotides agree with TRBD1. The V gene's germline CDR1 is LNHDA and CDR2 SQIVND (reference sequence). The CDR3 length is 13 residues. The ends lost 6 bases at V and 7 bases at J; junction bases unmatched: 5. The CDR3 sequence is CASSPTGGQPQHF. In DNA, the CDR3 is TGTGCCAGTAGCCCTACAGGGGGACAGCCCCAGCATTTT. Complete variable domain (other parts from reference TRBV19 and TRBJ1-5): DGGITQSPKYLFRKEGQNVTLSCEQNLNHDAMYWYRQDPGQGLRLIYYSQIVNDFQKGDIAEGYSVSREKKESFPLTVTSAQKNPTAFYLCASSPTGGQPQHFGDGTRLSIL.

The CDR3 DNA sequence: TGTGCCAGCAGCCCCGTGGGAAACACCATATATTTT. Its protein is CASSPVGNTIYF. V usage is TRBV7-6 and J usage is TRBJ1-3; D unclear. V gave up 5 bases and J gave up 4 bases, with 6 bases separating them. This CDR3 contains 12 residues. Germline V gene lookup returns CDR1 SGHVS and CDR2 FNYEAQ.

This rearrangement joins TRBV5-1 to TRBJ2-3; 10 nucleotides line up with TRBD2. CDR3 length: 17 residues. From germline, CDR1 is SGHRS and CDR2 YFSETQ. V gave up 1 base and J gave up 2 bases; unmatched junction bases: 7. In DNA, the CDR3 is TGCGCCAGCAGCTTGTTTAGCGGGGGGCCATTCACAGATACGCAGTATTTT. This codes for CASSLFSGGPFTDTQYF.

The chain employs TRBV10-1 and TRBJ2-7; D might be TRBD1 (6 bases). Trimming left V 4 bases short and J 4 bases short, with 11 bases between. The CDR3 consists of 13 residues. CDR1 and CDR2 from the germline V gene are WNHNN and SYGVQD (reference sequence). The CDR3: CASSAGHLYEQYF. CDR3 coding DNA: TGCGCCAGCAGTGCGGGACACTTATACGAGCAGTACTTC.

This chain links TRBV28 with TRBJ2-5, with D perhaps TRBD2 (6 bases). The germline V gene encodes CDR1 MDHEN and CDR2 SYDVKM. The CDR3 runs to 14 residues. The V end was cut by 5 bases, the J end by 2 bases, with 12 bases between. The CDR3 reads CASSPTDYQETQYF. The CDR3, as DNA: TGTGCCAGCAGTCCAACGGACTATCAAGAGACCCAGTACTTC.

V is TRBV6-5 and J is TRBJ1-1; D possibly corresponds to TRBD1 (5 bases). Germline values: CDR1 MNHEY, CDR2 SVGAGI. The CDR3 spans 13 residues. Trimming pared 5 bases from V and 9 bases from J, leaving 16 bases between. The CDR3: CASSEEGALKAFF. CDR3 in DNA: TGTGCCAGCAGTGAAGAAGGGGCTTTAAAAGCTTTCTTT.

J is TRBJ2-6 and V is TRBV5-1; D possibly corresponds to TRBD2 (5 bases). This CDR3 region has 16 residues. Germline values: CDR1 SGHRS, CDR2 YFSETQ. Trimming left V 4 bases short and J 3 bases short, with 14 bases between. The chain's CDR3 is CASSLGLDFGANVLTF. CDR3 DNA sequence: TGCGCCAGCAGCCTAGGACTGGACTTTGGGGCCAACGTCCTGACTTTC. Filled out from reference TRBV5-1 and TRBJ2-6, the complete variable domain reads KAGVTQTPRYLIKTRGQQVTLSCSPISGHRSVSWYQQTPGQGLQFLFEYFSETQRNKGNFPGRFSGRQFSNSRSEMNVSTLELGDSALYLCASSLGLDFGANVLTFGAGSRLTVL.

J is TRBJ2-1 and V is TRBV9; 13 bases are a match to TRBD2. Germline-derived CDR1 and CDR2 are SGDLS and YYNGEE. The CDR3 has 17 residues. The J segment lost 6 bases and the V segment lost 5 bases, leaving 11 bases of the junction unmatched. CDR3 loop: CASSLSTSGGHINEQFF. Here the CDR3 DNA reads TGTGCCAGCAGTCTTTCGACTAGCGGGGGGCATATCAATGAGCAGTTCTTC.

This clone is a singleton in its sample. Germline and junction disagree at one end, which may indicate a read error. This rearrangement joins TRBV14 to TRBJ1-4, with D unresolved. The length of the CDR3 is 14 residues. The V gene's germline CDR1 is SGHDN and CDR2 FVKESK. The CDR3 DNA is TGTGCCAGCAACCAAGCAGGACTTGATGAAAAACTGTTTTTT. It is translated as CASNQAGLDEKLFF.

The genes are TRBV5-1 and TRBJ1-2; TRBD1 matches 7 bases. The J segment lost 4 bases and the V segment lost 4 bases, leaving 10 bases of the junction unmatched. The CDR3 is made up of 15 amino acids. Germline CDR1 is SGHRS and CDR2 is YFSETQ. In nucleotides, the CDR3 is TGCGCCAGCAGCCGAGGGACAGCTGTTGGCTATGGCTACACCTTC. Translation: CASSRGTAVGYGYTF.

The chain joins TRBV2 to TRBJ1-5; a possible D gene is TRBD1 (5 bases). V was trimmed by 4 bases and J by 4 bases, leaving 14 bases between them. This CDR3 has 15 amino acids. CDR1 and CDR2 (germline): SNHLY, FYNNEI. The CDR3 region is CASSGGYGGNQPQHF. The CDR3, as DNA: TGTGCCAGCAGTGGGGGGTATGGGGGGAATCAGCCCCAGCATTTT.

The V gene is TRBV19, the J gene TRBJ1-2; TRBD1 matches at 7 bases. Germline values: CDR1 LNHDA, CDR2 SQIVND (reference sequence). The CDR3 extends over 15 amino acids. J was trimmed by 5 bases and V by 6 bases; bases with no gene match: 12. CDR3 loop: CASSADPGGLYGYTF. CDR3 DNA: TGTGCCAGTAGCGCCGACCCAGGGGGATTATATGGCTACACCTTC.

The chain employs TRBV18 and TRBJ2-5; D gene uncertain. Trimming removed 2 bases from V and 0 bases from J, with 7 bases in between. CDR1 is KGHSH and CDR2 is LQKENI in the germline V gene. CDR3 size: 14 residues. CDR3 residues: CASSPRRNQETQYF. The CDR3 DNA reads TGTGCCAGCTCACCAAGGCGGAACCAAGAGACCCAGTACTTC. Looking up the rest from reference TRBV18 and TRBJ2-5 gives the full variable domain: NAGVMQNPRHLVRRRGQEARLRCSPMKGHSHVYWYRQLPEEGLKFMVYLQKENIIDESGMPKERFSAEFPKEGPSILRIQQVVRGDSAAYFCASSPRRNQETQYFGPGTRLLVL.

The J gene is TRBJ1-5, the V gene TRBV30; TRBD1 might be the D (5 bases). CDR1 is GTSNPN, CDR2 SVGIG, per germline (reference sequence). V was shortened by 1 base and J by 4 bases, with 14 bases between the two germline ends. The CDR3 extends over 15 amino acids. The CDR3 spells CAWSAGGGRNQPQHF. The CDR3 DNA reads TGTGCCTGGAGTGCTGGGGGGGGGAGAAATCAGCCCCAGCATTTT.

This clone appeared a few times. J is TRBJ2-1 and V is TRBV5-4, with D perhaps TRBD2 (5 bases). With 5 bases removed from V and 4 bases from J, the gap between germline ends came to 19 bases. The CDR3 has 16 amino acids. CDR1 is SGHNT and CDR2 is YYREEE in the germline V gene (reference sequence). CDR3 DNA: TGTGCCAGCAGTCGGGGTAAGATGCCCGATTACAATGAGCAGTTCTTC. Its translation: CASSRGKMPDYNEQFF.

The chain employs TRBV7-9 and TRBJ2-2; 9 bases align to TRBD1. This CDR3 is built from 15 residues. With V trimmed by 5 bases and J by 3 bases, 4 bases remained unmatched. CDR1 and CDR2 from the germline V gene are SEHNR and FQNEAQ (reference sequence). CDR3 DNA sequence: TGTGCCAGCAGCAAGGGACAGGGAGACACCGGGGAGCTGTTTTTT. This translates into CASSKGQGDTGELFF.

The chain recombines TRBV11-2 with TRBJ2-3; D is unclear. Germline V gene data show CDR1 as SGHAT and CDR2 as FQNNGV. V lost 3 bases and J lost 7, with 8 bases in between. The CDR3 consists of 12 residues. The CDR3 nucleotides are TGTGCCAGCAGCTTCAACACCCATACGCAGTATTTT. This encodes CASSFNTHTQYF.